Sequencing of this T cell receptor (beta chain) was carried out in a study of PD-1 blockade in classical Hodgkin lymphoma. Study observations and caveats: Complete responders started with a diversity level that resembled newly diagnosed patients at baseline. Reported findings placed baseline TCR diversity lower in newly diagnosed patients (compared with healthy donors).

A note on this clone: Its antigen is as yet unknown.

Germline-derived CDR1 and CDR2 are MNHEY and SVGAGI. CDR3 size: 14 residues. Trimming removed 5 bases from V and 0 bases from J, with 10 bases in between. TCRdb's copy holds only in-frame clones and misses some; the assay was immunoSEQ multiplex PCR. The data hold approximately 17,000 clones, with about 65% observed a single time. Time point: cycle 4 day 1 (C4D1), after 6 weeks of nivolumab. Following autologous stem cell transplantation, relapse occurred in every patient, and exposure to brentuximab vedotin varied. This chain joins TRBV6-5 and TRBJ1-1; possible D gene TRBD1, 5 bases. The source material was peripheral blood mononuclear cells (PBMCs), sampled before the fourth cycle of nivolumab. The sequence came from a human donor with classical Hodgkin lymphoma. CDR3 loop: CASSTGTVNTEAFF. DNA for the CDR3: TGTGCCAGCAGTACAGGTACAGTGAACACTGAAGCTTTCTTT.